Below are 23 T cell receptor beta chains sequenced from a single sample in a study of T cells in Graves' hyperthyroidism and ophthalmopathy. RNA transcripts yielded amplified TCR beta CDR3 regions. With the HTBI primer set, the TCR CDR3 went through a first round of RT-PCR. TCRdb reanalysed the multiplex PCR reads using MiXCR and keeps one entry per CDR3 protein. The sample gives approximately 330,000 distinct CDR3 sequences, around 20% of which show up once; around 48% is in the top ten. Sequenced input: blood. The receptors originated from a woman between 45 and 65 years old with Graves' hyperthyroidism.

The table lists this clonotype with a few counts. The chain joins TRBV20-1 to TRBJ2-4; D perhaps matches TRBD1 (5 bases). Deletions cut 3 bases from V and 2 bases from J, with 11 bases between. CDR3 length: 14 residues. Germline V CDR1 and CDR2: DFQATT, SNEGSKA (reference sequence). CDR3 sequence (DNA): TGCAGTGCTAGTGCCGACAGAACCAAAAACATTCAGTACTTC. It specifies CSASADRTKNIQYF.

A few counts support this clonotype. The V and J genes are TRBV7-8 and TRBJ1-6; no firm D call. CDR3 length equals 16 residues. In germline, CDR1 is SGHVS, CDR2 FQNEAQ. V dropped 1 base and J dropped 1 base, with 8 bases sitting between them. The CDR3 is CASSLVRVSYNSPLHF. CDR3 in DNA: TGTGCCAGCAGCTTAGTGCGGGTTTCCTATAATTCACCCCTCCACTTT.

This clonotype showed up many times. The chain couples TRBV28 to TRBJ1-1; 7 bases align to TRBD1. The CDR3 extends over 15 amino acids. V was pared by 5 bases and J by 1 base, with 7 bases of the junction left unmatched. In germline, CDR1 is MDHEN, CDR2 SYDVKM. The CDR3 region is CASSPSGQRNTEAFF. The CDR3 nucleotides read TGTGCCAGCAGTCCCTCGGGACAGCGGAACACTGAAGCTTTCTTT.

This clonotype occurred a few times. The V and J genes are TRBV7-9 and TRBJ1-2, with D uncertain. Trimming stripped 0 bases from V and 2 bases from J, with 7 bases between. Germline values: CDR1 SEHNR, CDR2 FQNEAQ (reference sequence). The CDR3 is 14 amino acids. CDR3 protein: CASSLAGWNYGYTF. The CDR3 DNA reads TGTGCCAGCAGCTTAGCGGGGTGGAACTATGGCTACACCTTC.

This clonotype has a count of ten or more. The chain carries TRBV20-1 and TRBJ2-2; possibly TRBD1 for D (5 bases). Trimming took 2 bases from V and 4 from J, leaving 17 bases between them. CDR1 is DFQATT and CDR2 is SNEGSKA in the germline V gene (reference sequence). The CDR3 totals 16 residues. The CDR3 DNA follows: TGCAGTGCTAGATATTTGGTGGACACCCTCACCGGGGAGCTGTTTTTT. Protein product: CSARYLVDTLTGELFF.

This clonotype appeared many times. This rearrangement joins TRBV12-3 or TRBV12-4 to TRBJ2-1; 7 bases line up with TRBD2. The CDR3 sequence is 18 residues long. V shed 4 bases and J 0 bases; nucleotides not matched to a gene: 12. Here the CDR3 reads CASSSSLPGTNSYNEQFF. The CDR3, as DNA: TGTGCCAGCAGTTCGAGCCTTCCTGGGACTAACTCCTACAATGAGCAGTTCTTC.

There are many counts of this clonotype. The chain recombines TRBV11-3 with TRBJ1-6; tentative D call: TRBD1 (6 bases). Germline V CDR1 and CDR2: SGHNT, YENEEA. CDR3 length: 16 residues. Trimming pared 3 bases from V and 5 bases from J, leaving 14 bases between. CDR3 DNA: TGTGCCAGCAGCTTCGCGACCGGGACAAATAATTCACCCCTCCACTTT. This encodes CASSFATGTNNSPLHF. The full variable domain, with the rest looked up from reference TRBV11-3 and TRBJ1-6, is EAGVVQSPRYKIIEKKQPVAFWCNPISGHNTLYWYLQNLGQGPELLIRYENEEAVDDSQLPKDRFSAERLKGVDSTLKIQPAELGDSAVYLCASSFATGTNNSPLHFGNGTRLTVT.

The chain couples TRBV6-2 or TRBV6-3 to TRBJ2-1, with 16 bases lining up with TRBD2. With 0 bases clipped from V and 7 bases from J, the junction kept 6 bases outside the gene matches. The CDR3 extends over 18 amino acids. In germline, CDR1 is MNHEY, CDR2 SVGEGT. CDR3 in DNA: TGTGCCAGCAGTTACTCCGAGGGACTAGCGGGAGGGCAGAATGAGCAGTTCTTC. Residues: CASSYSEGLAGGQNEQFF.

This clonotype has only a few counts. The CDR3 spells CSAQSAIYNEQFF. The DNA for the CDR3 is TGCAGTGCTCAATCGGCAATTTACAATGAGCAGTTCTTC. The genes are TRBV20-1 and TRBJ2-1; D is ambiguous. The CDR3 is 13 residues long. V dropped 5 bases and J dropped 4 bases, with 12 bases sitting between them. Germline CDR1 DFQATT, CDR2 SNEGSKA (reference sequence).

This clonotype was counted ten times or more. The rearrangement uses TRBV18 and TRBJ1-2; D possibly corresponds to TRBD1 (5 bases). The germline gives CDR1 KGHSH, CDR2 LQKENI. This CDR3 contains 13 residues. Deletions cut 1 base from V and 6 bases from J, with 9 bases between. The CDR3 coding sequence is TGTGCCAGCTCACCACGACAGAGCGATGGCTACACCTTC. It is translated as CASSPRQSDGYTF. Combining the CDR3 with reference TRBV18 and TRBJ1-2 gives the whole variable domain NAGVMQNPRHLVRRRGQEARLRCSPMKGHSHVYWYRQLPEEGLKFMVYLQKENIIDESGMPKERFSAEFPKEGPSILRIQQVVRGDSAAYFCASSPRQSDGYTFGSGTRLTVV.

As regards this clonotype: A much larger clonotype is one base distant, so this may be a read error. This chain uses TRBV20-1 with TRBJ1-5; D unclear. This CDR3 is 13 amino acids long. The V gene's germline CDR1 is DFQATT and CDR2 SNEGSKA (reference sequence). The CDR3 here is CRATPGNHQPQHF. For the CDR3, the DNA is TGCAGGGCCACACCGGGAAACCATCAGCCCCAGCATTTT.

The rearrangement links TRBV24-1 to TRBJ2-3; 7 nucleotides agree with TRBD1. Germline V gene sequence: CDR1 KGHDR, CDR2 SFDVKD. Trimming removed 0 bases from V and 0 bases from J; junction bases left unmatched: 5. The CDR3 covers 17 residues. The CDR3 coding sequence is TGTGCCACCAGTGATTTGGGACAGGCTACTAGCACAGATACGCAGTATTTT. Amino acids: CATSDLGQATSTDTQYF.

This chain joins TRBV20-1 and TRBJ1-3, with 7 bases identical to TRBD1. The CDR3 consists of 13 residues. With 5 bases clipped from V and 2 bases from J, the junction kept 3 bases outside the gene matches. The germline CDR1 and CDR2 sequences are DFQATT and SNEGSKA (reference sequence). This CDR3 is CSAVQGTGNTIYF. As DNA, the CDR3 is TGCAGTGCTGTACAGGGGACTGGAAACACCATATATTTT.

This clonotype was recorded at least ten times. The chain couples TRBV12-3 or TRBV12-4 to TRBJ2-3, with TRBD2 matching over 7 bases. The trim removed 7 bases at V and 2 bases at J, leaving 15 bases unmatched. The length of the CDR3 is 17 residues. This CDR3 is CASTPTGLAAITDTQYF. In DNA, the CDR3 is TGTGCCAGCACCCCTACCGGGCTAGCGGCTATCACAGATACGCAGTATTTT.

This clonotype was detected ten times or more. The CDR3 bases are TGTGCCAGCAGTAGAGATAGGGGGGACACTGAAGCTTTCTTT. Protein sequence: CASSRDRGDTEAFF. The chain uses TRBV6-1 and TRBJ1-1; perhaps TRBD1 as D (6 bases). This CDR3 has 14 residues. V was trimmed by 5 bases and J by 3 bases, leaving 13 bases between them. Per the germline V gene, CDR1 is MNHNS and CDR2 is SASEGT.

The gene calls are TRBV20-1 and TRBJ2-2, with 7 positions matching TRBD1. Germline CDR1 is DFQATT and CDR2 is SNEGSKA (reference sequence). CDR3 length: 14 residues. Trimming took 6 bases from V and 2 from J; bases not matched to a gene: 6. The CDR3 coding sequence is TGCAGTGCCAACAGGGGCCAAAACACCGGGGAGCTGTTTTTT. Translating it yields CSANRGQNTGELFF.

This clonotype was picked up a small number of times. The rearrangement uses TRBV5-1 and TRBJ1-2; maybe TRBD1 (6 bases). V was trimmed by 0 bases and J by 7 bases, leaving 19 bases between them. This CDR3 comprises 16 residues. From germline, CDR1 is SGHRS and CDR2 YFSETQ. CDR3 protein: CASSLDSGARQSGYTF. CDR3 nucleotide sequence: TGCGCCAGCAGCTTGGACTCGGGGGCGCGGCAGAGTGGCTACACCTTC. Looking up the rest from reference TRBV5-1 and TRBJ1-2 gives the full variable domain: KAGVTQTPRYLIKTRGQQVTLSCSPISGHRSVSWYQQTPGQGLQFLFEYFSETQRNKGNFPGRFSGRQFSNSRSEMNVSTLELGDSALYLCASSLDSGARQSGYTFGSGTRLTVV.

This clonotype was observed at least ten times. The rearrangement uses TRBV27 and TRBJ1-6, with D unresolved. The germline V and J ends were trimmed by 2 bases and 14 bases, with 19 bases remaining between them. The germline V gene encodes CDR1 MNHEY and CDR2 SMNVEV (reference sequence). The CDR3 consists of 15 residues. CDR3 coding DNA: TGTGCCAGCAGTTTAAATCCACAGATCGCAAGGGCCCTCCACTTT. Protein: CASSLNPQIARALHF.

V gene TRBV5-8 combines with J gene TRBJ1-2, with 7 bases lining up with TRBD1. CDR3 length: 15 amino acids. CDR1 and CDR2 (germline): SGHTS, YDEGEE. After removal of 0 bases from V and 7 bases from J, the junction contained 9 bases not matched to a gene. This chain's CDR3 is CASSLGYRGVFGYTF. The DNA of the CDR3 is TGTGCCAGCAGCTTGGGCTACAGGGGAGTATTTGGCTACACCTTC.

The chain carries TRBV5-1 and TRBJ2-3, with D perhaps given as TRBD1 or TRBD2 (5 bases each). Germline CDR1 SGHRS, CDR2 YFSETQ. The CDR3 runs to 15 residues. The V and J ends lost 4 bases and 0 bases respectively, with 12 bases between them. CDR3: CASSEKGPSTDTQYF. CDR3 sequence (DNA): TGCGCCAGCAGCGAGAAGGGACCTAGCACAGATACGCAGTATTTT.

The table lists this clonotype with many counts. The chain recombines TRBV5-1 with TRBJ1-2, with 7 positions matching TRBD1. The CDR3 totals 15 residues. In germline, CDR1 is SGHRS, CDR2 YFSETQ. Trimming removed 2 bases from V and 0 bases from J; junction bases left unmatched: 4. DNA for the CDR3: TGCGCCAGCAGCTTTACAGGGACAGCTAACTATGGCTACACCTTC. Translating gives CASSFTGTANYGYTF.

This clonotype has a handful of counts. The chain uses TRBV11-2 and TRBJ2-2, with D unclear. With 1 base removed from V and 5 bases from J, the gap between germline ends came to 8 bases. CDR1 SGHAT and CDR2 FQNNGV come from the germline V gene. This CDR3 has 14 amino acids. CDR3 residues: CASSLVPETGELFF. CDR3 nucleotide sequence: TGTGCCAGCAGCTTAGTTCCCGAGACCGGGGAGCTGTTTTTT.

In this sample, this clonotype turned up many times. CDR3 amino acids: CATSTMGLATYEQYF. The CDR3 DNA is TGTGCCACCAGCACCATGGGACTAGCAACCTACGAGCAGTACTTC. The V call is TRBV15, the J call TRBJ2-7; 9 bases are a match to TRBD2. Germline CDR1 and CDR2: LNHNV and YYDKDF (reference sequence). This CDR3 region has 15 residues. Trimming cost V 4 bases and J 2 bases; bases outside gene matches: 6.